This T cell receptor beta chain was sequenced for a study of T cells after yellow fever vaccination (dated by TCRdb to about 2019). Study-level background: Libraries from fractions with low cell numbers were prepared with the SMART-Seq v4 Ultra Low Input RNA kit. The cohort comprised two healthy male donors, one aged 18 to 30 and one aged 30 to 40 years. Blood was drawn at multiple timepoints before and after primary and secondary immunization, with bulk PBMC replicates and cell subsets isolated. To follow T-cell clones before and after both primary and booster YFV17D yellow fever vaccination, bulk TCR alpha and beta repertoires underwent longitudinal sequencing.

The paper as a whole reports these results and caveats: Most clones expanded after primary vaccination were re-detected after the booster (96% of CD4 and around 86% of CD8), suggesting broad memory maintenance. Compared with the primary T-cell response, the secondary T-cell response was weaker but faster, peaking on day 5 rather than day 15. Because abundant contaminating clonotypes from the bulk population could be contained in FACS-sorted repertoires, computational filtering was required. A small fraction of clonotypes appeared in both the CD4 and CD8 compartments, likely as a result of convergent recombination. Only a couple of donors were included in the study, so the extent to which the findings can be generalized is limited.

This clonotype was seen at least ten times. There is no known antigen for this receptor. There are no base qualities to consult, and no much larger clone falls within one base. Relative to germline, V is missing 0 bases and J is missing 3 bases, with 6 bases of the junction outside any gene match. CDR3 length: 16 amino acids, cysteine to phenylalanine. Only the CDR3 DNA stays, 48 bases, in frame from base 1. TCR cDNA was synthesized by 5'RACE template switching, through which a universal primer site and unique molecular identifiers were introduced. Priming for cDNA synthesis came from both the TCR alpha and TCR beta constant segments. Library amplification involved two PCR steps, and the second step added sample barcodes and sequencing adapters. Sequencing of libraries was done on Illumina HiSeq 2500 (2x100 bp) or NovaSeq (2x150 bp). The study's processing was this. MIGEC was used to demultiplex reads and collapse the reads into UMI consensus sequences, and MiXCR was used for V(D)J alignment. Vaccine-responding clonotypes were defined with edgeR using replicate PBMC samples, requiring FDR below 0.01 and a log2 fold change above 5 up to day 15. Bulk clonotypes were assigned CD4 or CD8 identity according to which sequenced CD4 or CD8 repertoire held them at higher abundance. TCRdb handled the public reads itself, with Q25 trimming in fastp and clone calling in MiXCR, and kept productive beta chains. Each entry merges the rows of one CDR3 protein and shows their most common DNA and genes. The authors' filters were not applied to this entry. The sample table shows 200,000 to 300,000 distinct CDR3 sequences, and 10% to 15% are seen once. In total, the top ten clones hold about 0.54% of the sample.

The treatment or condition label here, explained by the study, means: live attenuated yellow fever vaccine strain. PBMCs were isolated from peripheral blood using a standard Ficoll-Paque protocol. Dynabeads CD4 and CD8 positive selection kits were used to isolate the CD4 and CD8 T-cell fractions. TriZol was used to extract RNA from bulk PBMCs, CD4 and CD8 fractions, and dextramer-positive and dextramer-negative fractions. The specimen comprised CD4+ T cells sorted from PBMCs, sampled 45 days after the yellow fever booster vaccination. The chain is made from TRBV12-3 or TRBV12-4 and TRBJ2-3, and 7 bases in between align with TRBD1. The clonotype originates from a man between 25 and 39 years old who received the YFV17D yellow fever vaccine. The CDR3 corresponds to CASSLADRVETDTQYF. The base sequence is TGTGCCAGCAGTTTAGCCGACAGGGTAGAAACAGATACGCAGTATTTT.